The sequence of this TCR beta chain was determined in a study of blood T cell repertoires in COVID-19 (TCRdb year 2020). Background for the entire study: Samples covering the acute and convalescent phases of COVID-19 were provided by collaborators in the United States, Italy and Spain. The prospective study material was composed of cDNA or gDNA derived from T cells, B-cell-depleted T cells, or PBMCs. The dataset comprised deeply sampled blood TCRbeta repertoires from subjects exposed to, actively infected with, or recovered from COVID-19. The repertoires were made available in a free public database intended to serve as a resource for research on the immune response to SARS-CoV-2. The samples were drawn from two sources: the first 160 participants of the ongoing ImmuneRACE study, and 950 to 1,500 subjects contributed by 6 global collaborators. A de-identified subject ID, COVID-19 status, age in years and sex were almost always included in the sample metadata. Where available, HLA class I and class II types were taken from metadata supplied by the sample provider and were not determined by assay-based typing. Overall results and qualifications from the work: How much clinical and demographic metadata was included differed by source and by participant, and the metadata was provided uncurated.

The CDR3 starts with the cysteine, ends with the phenylalanine, and has 15 residues. The retained sequence is limited to the CDR3, 45 bases, with the frame set at the first base. CDR1 and CDR2 were assigned from the germline V gene (reference sequence) as LNHDA and SQIVND. The junction carries 16 bases between V and J, which are trimmed by 3 bases and 5 bases respectively. The immunoSEQ Assay, a bias-controlled multiplex PCR, was used to amplify TCRbeta CDR3 regions from genomic DNA. The study's processing was this. Nucleated cell counts per sample were estimated from amplification of reference gene primers within the assay. Sequence reads were collapsed and filtered to measure the absolute abundance of every unique TCRbeta CDR3 rearrangement. For each sample, productive Simpson clonality was calculated as the square root of Simpson's diversity index across productive rearrangements. TCRdb provides this immuneACCESS table in a form limited to in-frame rearrangements. Some clones are lacking; in checked studies, under half of them reflect an unresolved V gene, and why the rest are absent is not known. The V and J calls and clone size were taken over from that table, and D and trimming were inferred from the DNA. In this sample the table shows some 170,000 clones, roughly 86% of which occur a single time. The ten largest account for approximately 1.4% of the sample.

Whole blood was collected in K2EDTA tubes by collaborating institutions according to the institutions' own protocols. For TCRbeta analysis, collaborators shipped samples as frozen whole blood, isolated PBMCs, or DNA extracted from either of those sample types. On this clone itself: What antigen it recognizes has not been identified. No much larger clone exists at a distance of one base, and base qualities are not known.

This chain joins TRBV19 to TRBJ1-1; the D gene is perhaps TRBD1, on 5 matching bases. What was sequenced was peripheral blood. The sequence was collected from a woman between 45 and 65 years old with acute or convalescent COVID-19. The CDR3 reads as follows: CASSIIAGRTTEAFF. The nucleotides read TGTGCCAGTAGTATTATCGCAGGGAGGACGACTGAAGCTTTCTTT.